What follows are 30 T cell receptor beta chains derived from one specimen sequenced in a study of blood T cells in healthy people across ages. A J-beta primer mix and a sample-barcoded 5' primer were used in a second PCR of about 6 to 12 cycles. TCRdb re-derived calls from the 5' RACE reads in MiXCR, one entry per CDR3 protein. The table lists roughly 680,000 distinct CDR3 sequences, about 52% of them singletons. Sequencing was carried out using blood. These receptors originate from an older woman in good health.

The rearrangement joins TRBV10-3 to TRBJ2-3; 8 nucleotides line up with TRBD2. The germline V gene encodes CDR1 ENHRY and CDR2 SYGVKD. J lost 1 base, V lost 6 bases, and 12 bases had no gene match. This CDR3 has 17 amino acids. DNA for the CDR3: TGTGCCATCAGGGCTTGGGGTGTGACTAGCGGCACAGATACGCAGTATTTT. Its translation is CAIRAWGVTSGTDTQYF.

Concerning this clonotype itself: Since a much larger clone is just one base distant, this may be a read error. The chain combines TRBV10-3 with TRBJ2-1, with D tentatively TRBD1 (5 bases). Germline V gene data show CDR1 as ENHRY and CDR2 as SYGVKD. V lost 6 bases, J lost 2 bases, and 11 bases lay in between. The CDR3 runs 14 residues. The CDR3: CAIRYSQAYNEQFF. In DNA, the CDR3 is TGTGCCATCAGATACTCACAGGCCTACAATGAGCAGTTCTTC.

CDR3 in amino acids: CASSSRGAGVLRSYNEQFF. DNA of the CDR3: TGCGCCAGCAGCAGCAGGGGGGCGGGAGTTCTTCGGTCCTACAATGAGCAGTTCTTC. This rearrangement joins TRBV5-1 to TRBJ2-1; D tentatively fits TRBD1 or TRBD2 (7 bases each). This CDR3 spans 19 amino acids. V was pared by 4 bases and J by 1 base, with 24 bases between. CDR1 and CDR2 from the germline V gene are SGHRS and YFSETQ.

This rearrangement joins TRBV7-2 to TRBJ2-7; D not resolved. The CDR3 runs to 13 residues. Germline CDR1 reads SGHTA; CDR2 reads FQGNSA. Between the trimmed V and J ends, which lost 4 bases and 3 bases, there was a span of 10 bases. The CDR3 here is CASSSRGYYEQYF. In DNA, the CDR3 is TGTGCCAGCAGCTCCCGCGGTTACTACGAGCAGTACTTC.

CDR3 nucleotide sequence: TGTGCCACCAGTGAACCGACAGCTACAGATACGCAGTATTTT. As protein: CATSEPTATDTQYF. The chain carries TRBV24-1 and TRBJ2-3, with a weak D call TRBD1 (5 bases). This CDR3 spans 14 amino acids. Per germline, CDR1 KGHDR and CDR2 SFDVKD. Trimming stripped 4 bases from V and 3 bases from J, with 10 bases between.

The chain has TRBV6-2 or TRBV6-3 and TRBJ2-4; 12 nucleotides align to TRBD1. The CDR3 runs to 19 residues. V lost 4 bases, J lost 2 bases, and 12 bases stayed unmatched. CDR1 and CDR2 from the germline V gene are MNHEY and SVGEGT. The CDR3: CASSSYRDRGLETKNIQYF. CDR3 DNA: TGTGCCAGCAGTTCTTACCGGGACAGGGGGCTGGAAACCAAAAACATTCAGTACTTC.

CDR3 sequence reads: CASSQDHRGQNTQYF. The CDR3 DNA reads TGCGCCAGCAGCCAAGACCACAGGGGGCAAAATACGCAGTATTTT. This chain joins TRBV4-3 and TRBJ2-3; 9 nucleotides line up with TRBD1. The trim removed 0 bases at V and 7 bases at J, leaving 5 bases unmatched. CDR1 is LGHNA, CDR2 YSLEER, per germline. The CDR3 runs 15 residues.

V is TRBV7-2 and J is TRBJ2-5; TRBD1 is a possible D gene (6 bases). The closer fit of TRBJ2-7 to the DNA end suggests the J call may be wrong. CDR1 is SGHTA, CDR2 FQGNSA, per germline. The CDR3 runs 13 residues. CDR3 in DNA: TGTGCCAGCAGCACTCGACAGGTCGCCGAGCAGTACTTC. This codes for CASSTRQVAEQYF.

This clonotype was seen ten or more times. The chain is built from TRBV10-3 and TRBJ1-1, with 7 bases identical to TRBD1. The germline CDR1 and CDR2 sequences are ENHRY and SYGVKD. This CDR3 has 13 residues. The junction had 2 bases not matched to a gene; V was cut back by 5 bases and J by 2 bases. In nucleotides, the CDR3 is TGTGCCATCAGTCGGGACAGTAACACTGAAGCTTTCTTT. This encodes CAISRDSNTEAFF.

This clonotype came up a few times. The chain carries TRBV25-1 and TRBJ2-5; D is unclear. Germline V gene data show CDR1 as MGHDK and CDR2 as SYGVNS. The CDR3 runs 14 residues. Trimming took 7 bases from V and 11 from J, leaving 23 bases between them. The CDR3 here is CASIVVSPPAAQYF. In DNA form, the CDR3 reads TGTGCCAGCATCGTAGTCTCTCCCCCTGCGGCGCAGTACTTC. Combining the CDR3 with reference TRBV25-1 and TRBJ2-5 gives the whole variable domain EADIYQTPRYLVIGTGKKITLECSQTMGHDKMYWYQQDPGMELHLIHYSYGVNSTEKGDLSSESTVSRIRTEHFPLTLESARPSHTSQYLCASIVVSPPAAQYFGPGTRLLVL.

The CDR3 protein is CASSFSQGFDTQYF. CDR3 DNA sequence: TGTGCCAGCAGCTTTTCTCAGGGTTTTGATACGCAGTATTTT. The chain combines TRBV7-9 with TRBJ2-3; tentative D call: TRBD1 (5 bases). There are 14 residues in the CDR3. The germline CDR1 and CDR2 sequences are SEHNR and FQNEAQ (reference sequence). V was shortened by 3 bases and J by 6 bases, with 13 bases between the two germline ends.

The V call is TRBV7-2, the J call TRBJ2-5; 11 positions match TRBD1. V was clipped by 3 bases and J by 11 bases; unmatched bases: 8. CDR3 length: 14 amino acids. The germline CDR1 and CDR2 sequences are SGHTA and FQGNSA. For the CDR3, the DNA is TGTGCCAGCAGCTTCCCGGGACAGGGGGAGAAGCAGTACTTC. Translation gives CASSFPGQGEKQYF.

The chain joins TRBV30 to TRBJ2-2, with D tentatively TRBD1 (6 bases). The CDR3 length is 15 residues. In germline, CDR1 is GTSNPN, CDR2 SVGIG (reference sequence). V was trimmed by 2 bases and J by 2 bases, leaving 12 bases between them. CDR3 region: CAWSLRTVNTGELFF. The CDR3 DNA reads TGTGCCTGGAGTTTGCGGACAGTAAACACCGGGGAGCTGTTTTTT.

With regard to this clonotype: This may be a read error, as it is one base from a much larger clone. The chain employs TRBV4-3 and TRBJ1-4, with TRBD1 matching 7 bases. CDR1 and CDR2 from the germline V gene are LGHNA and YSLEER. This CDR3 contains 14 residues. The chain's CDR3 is CAGSQHRGGEKLFF. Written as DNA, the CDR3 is TGCGCCGGCAGCCAGCACAGGGGAGGAGAAAAACTGTTTTTT.

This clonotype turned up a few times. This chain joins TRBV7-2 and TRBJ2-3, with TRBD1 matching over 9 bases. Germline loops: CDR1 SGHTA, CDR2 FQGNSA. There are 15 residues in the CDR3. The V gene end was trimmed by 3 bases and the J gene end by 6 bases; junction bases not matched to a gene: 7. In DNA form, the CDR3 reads TGTGCCAGCAGCTTTGCCAGGACAGGGGTTGATACGCAGTATTTT. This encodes CASSFARTGVDTQYF.

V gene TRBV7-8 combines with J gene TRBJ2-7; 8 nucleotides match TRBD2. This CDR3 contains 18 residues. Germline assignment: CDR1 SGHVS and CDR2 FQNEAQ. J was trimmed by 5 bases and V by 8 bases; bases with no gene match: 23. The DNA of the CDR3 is TGTGCCAGCGCACGATCTAGTTCGTTTCGGGAGGGCCTCAACGAGCAGTACTTC. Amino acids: CASARSSSFREGLNEQYF.

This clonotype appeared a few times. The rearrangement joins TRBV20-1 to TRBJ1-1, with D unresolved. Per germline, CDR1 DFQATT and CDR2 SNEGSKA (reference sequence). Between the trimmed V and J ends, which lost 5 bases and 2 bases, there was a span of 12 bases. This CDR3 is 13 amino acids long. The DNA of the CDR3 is TGCAGTGCTTACCCTCAGCCCAACACTGAAGCTTTCTTT. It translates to CSAYPQPNTEAFF.

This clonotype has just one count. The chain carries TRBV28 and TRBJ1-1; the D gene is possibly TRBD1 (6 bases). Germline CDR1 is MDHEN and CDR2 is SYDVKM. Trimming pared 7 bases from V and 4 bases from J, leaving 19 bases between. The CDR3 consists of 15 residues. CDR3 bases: TGTGCCAGCACTGGACAGAAAGTGGGGAGCACTGAAGCTTTCTTT. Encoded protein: CASTGQKVGSTEAFF.

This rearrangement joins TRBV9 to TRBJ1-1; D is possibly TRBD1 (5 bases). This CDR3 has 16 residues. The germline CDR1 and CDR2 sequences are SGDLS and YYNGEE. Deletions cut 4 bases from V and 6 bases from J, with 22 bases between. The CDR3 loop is CASSLLGPRLPAEAFF. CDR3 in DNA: TGTGCCAGCAGCCTACTGGGGCCTCGTCTCCCCGCTGAAGCTTTCTTT.

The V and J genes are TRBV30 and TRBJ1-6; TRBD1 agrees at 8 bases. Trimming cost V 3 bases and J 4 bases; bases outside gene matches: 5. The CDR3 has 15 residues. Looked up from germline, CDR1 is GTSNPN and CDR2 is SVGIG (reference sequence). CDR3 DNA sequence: TGTGCCTGGAGCCCGGGACAGGCGTATAATTCACCCCTCCACTTT. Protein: CAWSPGQAYNSPLHF.

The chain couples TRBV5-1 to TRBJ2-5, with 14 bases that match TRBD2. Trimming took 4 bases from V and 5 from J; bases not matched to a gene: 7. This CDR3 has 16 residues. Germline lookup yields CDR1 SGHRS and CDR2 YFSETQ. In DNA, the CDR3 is TGCGCCAGCAGCCGGACTAGCGGGAGGATGGGGGAGACCCAGTACTTC. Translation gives CASSRTSGRMGETQYF.

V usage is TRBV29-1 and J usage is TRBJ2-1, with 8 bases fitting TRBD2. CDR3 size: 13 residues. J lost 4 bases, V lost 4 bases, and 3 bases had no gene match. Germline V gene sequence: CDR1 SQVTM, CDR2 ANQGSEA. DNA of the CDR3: TGCAGCGTTGTCCTAGCGGGTTACAATGAGCAGTTCTTC. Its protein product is CSVVLAGYNEQFF.

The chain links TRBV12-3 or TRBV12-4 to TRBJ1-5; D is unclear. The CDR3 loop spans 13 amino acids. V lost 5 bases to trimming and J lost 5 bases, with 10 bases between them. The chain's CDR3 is CASSIGGDQPQHF. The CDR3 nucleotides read TGTGCCAGCAGTATTGGAGGCGATCAGCCCCAGCATTTT.

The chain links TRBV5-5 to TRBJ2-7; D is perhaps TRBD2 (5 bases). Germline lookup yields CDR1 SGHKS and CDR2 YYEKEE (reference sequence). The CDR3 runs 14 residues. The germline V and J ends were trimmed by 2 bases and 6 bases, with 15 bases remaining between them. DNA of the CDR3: TGTGCCAGCAGCTTCCCGACTACCGTTTCCGAGCAGTACTTC. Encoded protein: CASSFPTTVSEQYF.

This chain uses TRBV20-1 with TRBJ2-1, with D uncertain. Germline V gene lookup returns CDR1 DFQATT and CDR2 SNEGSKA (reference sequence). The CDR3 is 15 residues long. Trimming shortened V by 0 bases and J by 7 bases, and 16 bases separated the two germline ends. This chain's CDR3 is CSARDQRSPQNEQFF. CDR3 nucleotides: TGCAGTGCTAGAGATCAGCGATCCCCCCAGAATGAGCAGTTCTTC.

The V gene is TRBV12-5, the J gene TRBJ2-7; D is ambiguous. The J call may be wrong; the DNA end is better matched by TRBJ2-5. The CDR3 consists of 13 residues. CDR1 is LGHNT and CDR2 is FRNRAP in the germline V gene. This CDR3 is CASGARWGETQYF. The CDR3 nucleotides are TGTGCTAGTGGGGCCCGATGGGGAGAGACCCAGTACTTC.

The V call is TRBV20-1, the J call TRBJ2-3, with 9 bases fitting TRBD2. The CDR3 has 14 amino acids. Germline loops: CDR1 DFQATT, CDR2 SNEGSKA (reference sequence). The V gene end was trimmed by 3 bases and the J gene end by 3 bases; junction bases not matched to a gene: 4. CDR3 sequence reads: CSASWREGTDTQYF. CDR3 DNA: TGCAGTGCTAGTTGGCGGGAGGGTACAGATACGCAGTATTTT.

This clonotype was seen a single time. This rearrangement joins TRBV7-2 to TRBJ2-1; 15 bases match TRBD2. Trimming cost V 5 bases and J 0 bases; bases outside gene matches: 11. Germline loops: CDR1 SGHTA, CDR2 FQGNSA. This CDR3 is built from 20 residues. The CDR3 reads CASSPRTSGRAPPSYNEQFF. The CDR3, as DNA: TGTGCCAGCAGCCCTCGGACTAGCGGGAGGGCCCCACCCTCCTACAATGAGCAGTTCTTC.

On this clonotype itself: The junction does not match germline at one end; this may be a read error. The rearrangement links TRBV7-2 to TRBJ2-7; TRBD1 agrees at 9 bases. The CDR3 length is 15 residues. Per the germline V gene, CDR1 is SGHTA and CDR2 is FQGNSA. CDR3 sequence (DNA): TGTGCCAGCAGCCCGCGAGGGACAGGGTCCTACGGGCAGTACTTC. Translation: CASSPRGTGSYGQYF.

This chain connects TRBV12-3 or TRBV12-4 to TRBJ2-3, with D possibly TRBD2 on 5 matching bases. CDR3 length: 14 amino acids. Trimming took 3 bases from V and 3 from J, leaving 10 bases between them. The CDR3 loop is CASSLNGMTDTQYF. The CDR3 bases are TGTGCCAGCAGTTTGAACGGGATGACAGATACGCAGTATTTT.